This is a list of T cell receptor beta chains from one sample in a study of OX40 agonist ivuxolimab in advanced cancers. The table came from immunoSEQ multiplex PCR; TCRdb's copy has only in-frame clones and leaves some out. The data show 60,000 to 65,000 clones, with 80% to 90% seen just once and 9.5% to 14% held by the top ten. The specimen comprised CD4+ or CD8+ T cells sorted from blood, sampled in a trial of the OX40 agonist ivuxolimab. These receptors were obtained from an adult with an advanced solid tumor such as melanoma, head and neck, liver or kidney cancer. Each CDR3 is given with its conserved first and last residue. Each record gives: V gene, clone size, CDR3 protein. Clone size is stated in some rows and not others, as once, few, many or a class when expanded.

v_call: TRBV6-5; clone_size: -; cdr3_aa: CASSYSWGRVDEAFF
v_call: TRBV29-1; clone_size: few; cdr3_aa: CSVGSGLGNTIYF
v_call: TRBV21-1; clone_size: -; cdr3_aa: CASSPESPGQEIREQYF
v_call: TRBV29-1; clone_size: -; cdr3_aa: CSVGGQGLLEQYF
v_call: TRBV19; clone_size: -; cdr3_aa: CASSIRSDEQYF
v_call: TRBV5-1; clone_size: -; cdr3_aa: CASSLASLGNEQFF
v_call: TRBV25-1; clone_size: -; cdr3_aa: CASSASGTLNSPLHF
v_call: TRBV10-3; clone_size: once; cdr3_aa: CAISESTDSGANVLTF
v_call: TRBV19; clone_size: few; cdr3_aa: CASNLGPLEHNEQFF
v_call: TRBV11-2; clone_size: -; cdr3_aa: CASSFSGRSSYEQYF
v_call: TRBV7-2; clone_size: -; cdr3_aa: CASISRTSGTYEQYF